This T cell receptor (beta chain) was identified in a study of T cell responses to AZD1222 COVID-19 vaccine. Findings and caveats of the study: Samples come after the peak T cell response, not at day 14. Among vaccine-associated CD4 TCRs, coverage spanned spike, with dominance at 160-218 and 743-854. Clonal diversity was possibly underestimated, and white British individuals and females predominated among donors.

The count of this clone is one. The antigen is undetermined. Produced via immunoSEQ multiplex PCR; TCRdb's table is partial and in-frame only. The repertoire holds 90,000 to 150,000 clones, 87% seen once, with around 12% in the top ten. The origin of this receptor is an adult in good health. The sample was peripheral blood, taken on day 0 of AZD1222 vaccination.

The CDR3 nucleotides are TGTGCCAGCCACAGGGGTGGCAATCAGCCCCAGCATTTT. Protein product: CASHRGGNQPQHF. The chain uses TRBV2 and TRBJ1-5, with 7 positions matching TRBD1. Germline values: CDR1 SNHLY, CDR2 FYNNEI. V was clipped by 8 bases and J by 2 bases; unmatched bases: 3. This CDR3 has 13 amino acids.